These T cell receptor beta chains were read from a single sample in a study of cytomegalovirus exposure and HLA in healthy donors. Clones were read by immunoSEQ multiplex PCR, and TCRdb kept only the in-frame ones, dropping some. The sample contains fewer than 85,000 clones, about 76% of which appear only once. Material for sequencing was PBMCs. These receptors were collected from a male donor in good health and CMV-seropositive. Both conserved end residues are part of each CDR3. The D gene is left open where the match is weak. The size field is filled for only some rows; it gives once, few, many or a size class.

cdr3_aa: CASSQKTGPFEAFF; cdr3_nt: TGTGCCAGCAGCCAAAAGACAGGTCCCTTTGAAGCTTTCTTT; cdr3_length: 14; j_call: TRBJ1-1; clone_size: few; d_call: -; v_call: TRBV7-9
cdr3_aa: CASSRGSGTGGAGEAFF; cdr3_nt: TGTGCCAGCTCACGTGGCTCCGGGACAGGGGGCGCGGGTGAAGCTTTCTTT; cdr3_length: 17; j_call: TRBJ1-1; clone_size: -; d_call: TRBD1; v_call: TRBV18
cdr3_aa: CASSPEALTYGYTF; cdr3_nt: TGTGCCAGCAGCCCGGAAGCGCTAACCTATGGCTACACCTTC; cdr3_length: 14; j_call: TRBJ1-2; clone_size: once; d_call: -; v_call: TRBV7-2
cdr3_aa: CASRRFAGGRVSYEQYF; cdr3_nt: TGCGCCAGCAGGAGGTTCGCCGGCGGGAGGGTATCCTACGAGCAGTACTTC; cdr3_length: 17; j_call: TRBJ2-7; clone_size: -; d_call: TRBD2; v_call: TRBV5-1
cdr3_aa: CASSITSGGDYEQYF; cdr3_nt: TGTGCCAGTAGTATCACTAGCGGGGGAGACTACGAGCAGTACTTC; cdr3_length: 15; j_call: TRBJ2-7; clone_size: -; d_call: TRBD2; v_call: TRBV19
cdr3_aa: CASSLEASSGIYEQYF; cdr3_nt: TGTGCCAGCAGCTTAGAAGCTTCTAGCGGGATATACGAGCAGTACTTC; cdr3_length: 16; j_call: TRBJ2-7; clone_size: -; d_call: TRBD2; v_call: TRBV7-2
cdr3_aa: CAWRKKGAGGNTIYF; cdr3_nt: TGTGCCTGGAGGAAAAAGGGGGCCGGTGGAAACACCATATATTTT; cdr3_length: 15; j_call: TRBJ1-3; clone_size: -; d_call: TRBD1; v_call: TRBV30
cdr3_aa: CSVGGTGTSGGRTDTQYF; cdr3_nt: TGCAGCGTGGGGGGGACCGGGACTAGCGGGGGGCGTACAGATACGCAGTATTTT; cdr3_length: 18; j_call: TRBJ2-3; clone_size: -; d_call: TRBD2; v_call: TRBV29-1
cdr3_aa: CSLNRGGGYTF; cdr3_nt: TGCAGCCTTAACAGGGGCGGGGGCTACACCTTC; cdr3_length: 11; j_call: TRBJ1-2; clone_size: -; d_call: TRBD1; v_call: TRBV29-1
cdr3_aa: CASSPGQISPKETQYF; cdr3_nt: TGTGCCAGCAGCCCTGGACAGATTTCTCCCAAAGAGACCCAGTACTTC; cdr3_length: 16; j_call: TRBJ2-5; clone_size: -; d_call: -; v_call: TRBV27
cdr3_aa: CASSFVAGTNTGELFF; cdr3_nt: TGCGCCAGCAGCTTTGTAGCGGGTACGAACACCGGGGAGCTGTTTTTT; cdr3_length: 16; j_call: TRBJ2-2; clone_size: once; d_call: TRBD2; v_call: TRBV5-1